This T cell receptor beta chain was sequenced for a study of blood T cells in healthy people across ages. A second PCR of roughly 7 to 11 cycles used a sample-barcoded 5' primer and a J-beta primer mix. The authors tagged each cDNA molecule using a template-switch adaptor with 12 random nucleotides. TCRdb re-derived calls from the 5' RACE reads in MiXCR, one entry per CDR3 protein. Altogether about 640,000 distinct CDR3 sequences are present, roughly two fifths being singletons, with the ten largest covering about 32%. CDR3 length: 13 residues. The germline V gene has CDR1 MNHEY and CDR2 SMNVEV (reference sequence). Trimming stripped 5 bases from V and 7 bases from J, with 12 bases between. In the case of this clonotype: Antigen specificity is unknown.

Overall study results and limits: The unsorted PBMCs prevented any conclusive comparison of naive versus antigen-experienced cells. With age, beta diversity per million T cells declined roughly linearly, significantly by 30 to 50.

This rearrangement joins TRBV27 to TRBJ2-1; D remains unclear. This TCR was recovered from a man at least 80 years old in good health. Sequencing was performed on blood. DNA of the CDR3: TGTGCCAGCAGTCCCACGAGGTCGAATGAGCAGTTCTTC. Translation: CASSPTRSNEQFF.